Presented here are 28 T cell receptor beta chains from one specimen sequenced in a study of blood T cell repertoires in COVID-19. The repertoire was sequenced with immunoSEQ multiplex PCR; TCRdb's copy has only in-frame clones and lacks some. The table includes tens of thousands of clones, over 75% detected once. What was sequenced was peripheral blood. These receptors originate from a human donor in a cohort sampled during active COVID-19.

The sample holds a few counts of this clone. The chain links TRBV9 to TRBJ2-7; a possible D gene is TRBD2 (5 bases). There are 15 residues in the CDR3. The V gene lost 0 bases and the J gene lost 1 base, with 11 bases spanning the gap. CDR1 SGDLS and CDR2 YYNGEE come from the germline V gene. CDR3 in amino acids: CASSVEKGGSYEQYF. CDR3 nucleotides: TGTGCCAGCAGCGTAGAAAAGGGCGGGTCCTACGAGCAGTACTTC.

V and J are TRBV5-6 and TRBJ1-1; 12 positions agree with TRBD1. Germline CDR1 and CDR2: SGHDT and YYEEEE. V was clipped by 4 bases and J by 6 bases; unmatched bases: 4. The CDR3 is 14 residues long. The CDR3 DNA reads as TGTGCCAGCAGCCGGGGGACAGGGGGCGCTGAAGCTTTCTTT. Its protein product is CASSRGTGGAEAFF.

The CDR3, as DNA: TGTGCCAGTAGTATAGATCACGAGACAACAGGAAACACCATATATTTT. This gives the protein CASSIDHETTGNTIYF. The chain carries TRBV19 and TRBJ1-3; D gene unclear. The germline CDR1 and CDR2 sequences are LNHDA and SQIVND (reference sequence). The V gene lost 0 bases and the J gene lost 4 bases, with 13 bases spanning the gap. The CDR3 spans 16 residues.

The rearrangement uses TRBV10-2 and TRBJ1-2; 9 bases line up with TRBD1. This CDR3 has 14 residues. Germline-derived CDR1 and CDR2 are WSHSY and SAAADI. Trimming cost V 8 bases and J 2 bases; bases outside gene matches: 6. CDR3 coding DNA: TGCGCCAGCGGGTCCGGGACAGGGAACTATGGCTACACCTTC. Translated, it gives CASGSGTGNYGYTF.

The CDR3 reads CASSVQVGPSSYNEQFF. Here the CDR3 DNA reads TGTGCCAGCAGCGTACAGGTGGGCCCCTCTTCCTACAATGAGCAGTTCTTC. The chain uses TRBV7-2 and TRBJ2-1; tentative D call: TRBD1 (5 bases). The V end lost 5 bases, the J end lost 1 base, and 18 bases lay between the germline ends. The CDR3 loop spans 17 amino acids. The germline V gene encodes CDR1 SGHTA and CDR2 FQGNSA.

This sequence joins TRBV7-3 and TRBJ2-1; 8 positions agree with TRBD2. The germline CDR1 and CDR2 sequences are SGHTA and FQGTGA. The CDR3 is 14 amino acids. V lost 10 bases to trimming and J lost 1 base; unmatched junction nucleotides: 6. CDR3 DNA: TGTGCCATGGAGCGGGGGTCATCCTACAATGAGCAGTTCTTC. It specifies CAMERGSSYNEQFF.

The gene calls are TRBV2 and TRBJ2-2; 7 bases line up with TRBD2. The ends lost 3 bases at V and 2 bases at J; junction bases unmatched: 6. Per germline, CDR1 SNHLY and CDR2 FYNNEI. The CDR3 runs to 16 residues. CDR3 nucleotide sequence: TGTGCCAGCAGTGACTGGAGCGGGGCAAACACCGGGGAGCTGTTTTTT. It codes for CASSDWSGANTGELFF.

CDR3 protein: CASRPGVGGTTGELFF. CDR3 bases: TGCGCCAGCAGACCAGGGGTCGGGGGGACCACCGGGGAGCTGTTTTTT. The V and J genes are TRBV5-1 and TRBJ2-2; possible D gene TRBD2, 7 bases. This CDR3 spans 16 amino acids. V lost 5 bases to trimming and J lost 4 bases, with 18 bases between them. Germline loops: CDR1 SGHRS, CDR2 YFSETQ.

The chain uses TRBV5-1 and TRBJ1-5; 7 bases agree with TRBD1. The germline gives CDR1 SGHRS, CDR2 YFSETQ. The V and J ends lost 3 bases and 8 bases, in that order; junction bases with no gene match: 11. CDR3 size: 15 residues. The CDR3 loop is CASSYTGTATEPQHF. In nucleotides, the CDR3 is TGCGCCAGCAGCTATACCGGGACAGCCACTGAGCCCCAGCATTTT.

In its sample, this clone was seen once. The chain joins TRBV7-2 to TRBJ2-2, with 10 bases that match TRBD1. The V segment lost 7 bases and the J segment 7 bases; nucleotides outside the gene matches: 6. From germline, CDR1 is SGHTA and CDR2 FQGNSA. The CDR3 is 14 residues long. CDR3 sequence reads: CASIRDRGDGELFF. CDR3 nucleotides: TGTGCCAGCATCCGGGACAGGGGAGACGGGGAGCTGTTTTTT. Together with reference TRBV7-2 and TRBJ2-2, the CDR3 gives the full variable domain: GAGVSQSPSNKVTEKGKDVELRCDPISGHTALYWYRQSLGQGLEFLIYFQGNSAPDKSGLPSDRFSAERTGGSVSTLTIQRTQQEDSAVYLCASIRDRGDGELFFGEGSRLTVL.

DNA for the CDR3: TGTGCCAGCAGCCAGCTAGCGGGGTACGAGACCCAGTACTTC. It translates to CASSQLAGYETQYF. The chain is built from TRBV3-1 (or the pseudogene TRBV3-2) and TRBJ2-5; 9 nucleotides line up with TRBD2. The V gene's germline CDR1 is LGHDT and CDR2 YNNKEL (reference sequence). V gave up 3 bases and J gave up 5 bases; unmatched junction bases: 4. The CDR3 runs 14 residues.

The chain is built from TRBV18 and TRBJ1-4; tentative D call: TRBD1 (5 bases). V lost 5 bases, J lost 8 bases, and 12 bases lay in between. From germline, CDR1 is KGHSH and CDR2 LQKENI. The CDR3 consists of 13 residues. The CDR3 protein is CASSFGQGEKLFF. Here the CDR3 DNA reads TGTGCCAGCTCATTCGGACAAGGCGAAAAACTGTTTTTT.

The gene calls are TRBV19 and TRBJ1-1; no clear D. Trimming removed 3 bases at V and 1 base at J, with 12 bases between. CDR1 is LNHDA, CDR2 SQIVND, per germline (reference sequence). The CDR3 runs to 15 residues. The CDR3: CASSIGPGSNTEAFF. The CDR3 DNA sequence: TGTGCCAGTAGTATCGGCCCGGGTTCGAACACTGAAGCTTTCTTT. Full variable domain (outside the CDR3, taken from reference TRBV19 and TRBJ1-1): DGGITQSPKYLFRKEGQNVTLSCEQNLNHDAMYWYRQDPGQGLRLIYYSQIVNDFQKGDIAEGYSVSREKKESFPLTVTSAQKNPTAFYLCASSIGPGSNTEAFFGQGTRLTVV.

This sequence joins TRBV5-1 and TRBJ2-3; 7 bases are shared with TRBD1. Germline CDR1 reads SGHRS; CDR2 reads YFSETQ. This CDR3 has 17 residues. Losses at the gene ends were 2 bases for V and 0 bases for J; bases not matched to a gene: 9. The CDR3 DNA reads TGCGCCAGCAGCTTTGGCTCCGGGACAGCTAGCACAGATACGCAGTATTTT. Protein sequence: CASSFGSGTASTDTQYF.

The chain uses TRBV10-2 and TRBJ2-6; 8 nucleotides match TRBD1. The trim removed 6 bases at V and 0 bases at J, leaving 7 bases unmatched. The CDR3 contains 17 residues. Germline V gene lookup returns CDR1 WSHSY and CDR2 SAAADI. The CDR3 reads CASRPGQGLSGANVLTF. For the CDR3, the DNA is TGCGCCAGCAGGCCCGGACAGGGCCTCTCTGGGGCCAACGTCCTGACTTTC.

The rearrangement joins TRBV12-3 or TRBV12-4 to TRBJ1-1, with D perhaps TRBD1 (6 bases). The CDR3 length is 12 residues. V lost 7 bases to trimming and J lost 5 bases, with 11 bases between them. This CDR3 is CASTRGITEAFF. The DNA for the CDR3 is TGTGCCAGCACCAGGGGAATTACTGAAGCTTTCTTT.

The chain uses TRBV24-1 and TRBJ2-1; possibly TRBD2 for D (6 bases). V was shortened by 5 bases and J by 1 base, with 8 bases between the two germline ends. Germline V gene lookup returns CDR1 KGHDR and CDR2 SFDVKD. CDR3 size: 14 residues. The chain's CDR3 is CATSVGGSYNEQFF. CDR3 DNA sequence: TGTGCCACCAGTGTCGGGGGATCCTACAATGAGCAGTTCTTC.

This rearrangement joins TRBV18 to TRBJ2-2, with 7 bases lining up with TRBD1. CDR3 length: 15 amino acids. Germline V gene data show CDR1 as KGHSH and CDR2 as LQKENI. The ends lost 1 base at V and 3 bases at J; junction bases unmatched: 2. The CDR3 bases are TGTGCCAGCTCACCACAGGGGGCGGACACCGGGGAGCTGTTTTTT. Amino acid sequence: CASSPQGADTGELFF. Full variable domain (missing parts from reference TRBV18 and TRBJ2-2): NAGVMQNPRHLVRRRGQEARLRCSPMKGHSHVYWYRQLPEEGLKFMVYLQKENIIDESGMPKERFSAEFPKEGPSILRIQQVVRGDSAAYFCASSPQGADTGELFFGEGSRLTVL.

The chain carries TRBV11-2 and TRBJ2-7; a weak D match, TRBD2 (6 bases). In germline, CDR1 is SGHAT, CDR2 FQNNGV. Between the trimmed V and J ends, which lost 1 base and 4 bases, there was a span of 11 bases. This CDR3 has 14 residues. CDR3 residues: CASSLVRRGYEQYF. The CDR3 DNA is TGTGCCAGCAGCTTAGTCAGACGGGGGTACGAGCAGTACTTC. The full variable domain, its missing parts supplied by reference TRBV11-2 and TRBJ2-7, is EAGVAQSPRYKIIEKRQSVAFWCNPISGHATLYWYQQILGQGPKLLIQFQNNGVVDDSQLPKDRFSAERLKGVDSTLKIQPAKLEDSAVYLCASSLVRRGYEQYFGPGTRLTVT.

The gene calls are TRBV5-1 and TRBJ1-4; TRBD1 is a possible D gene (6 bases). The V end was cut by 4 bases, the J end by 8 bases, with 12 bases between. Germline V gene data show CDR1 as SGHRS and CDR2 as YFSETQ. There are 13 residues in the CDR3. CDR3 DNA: TGCGCCAGCAGCCCATCCGGGACAGAAAAACTGTTTTTT. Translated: CASSPSGTEKLFF.

The CDR3 reads CASRVSQGAHNEQFF. CDR3 nucleotides: TGTGCCAGTAGGGTCTCACAGGGGGCGCACAATGAGCAGTTCTTC. The chain combines TRBV19 with TRBJ2-1, with TRBD1 matching 9 bases. J was trimmed by 5 bases and V by 6 bases; bases with no gene match: 8. The germline gives CDR1 LNHDA, CDR2 SQIVND (reference sequence). The length of the CDR3 is 15 residues.

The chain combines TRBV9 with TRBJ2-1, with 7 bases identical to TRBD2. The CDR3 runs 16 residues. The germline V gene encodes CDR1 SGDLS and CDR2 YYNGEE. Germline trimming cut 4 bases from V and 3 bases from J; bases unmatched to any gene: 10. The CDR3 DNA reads TGTGCCAGCAGCTCCCAAGCGGGGATTGACTACAATGAGCAGTTCTTC. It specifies CASSSQAGIDYNEQFF.

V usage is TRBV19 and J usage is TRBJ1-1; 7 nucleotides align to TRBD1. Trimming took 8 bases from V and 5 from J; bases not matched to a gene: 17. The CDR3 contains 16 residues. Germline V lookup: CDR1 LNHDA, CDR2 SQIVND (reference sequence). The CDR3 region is CASGRQGNPGGTEAFF. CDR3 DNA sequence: TGTGCCAGTGGACGACAGGGCAACCCTGGGGGGACTGAAGCTTTCTTT.

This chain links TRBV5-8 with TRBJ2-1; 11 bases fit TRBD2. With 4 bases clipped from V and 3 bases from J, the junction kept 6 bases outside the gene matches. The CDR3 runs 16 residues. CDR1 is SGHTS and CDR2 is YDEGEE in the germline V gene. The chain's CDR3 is CASSVLGLADYNEQFF. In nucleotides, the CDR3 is TGTGCCAGCAGCGTATTGGGACTAGCGGACTACAATGAGCAGTTCTTC.

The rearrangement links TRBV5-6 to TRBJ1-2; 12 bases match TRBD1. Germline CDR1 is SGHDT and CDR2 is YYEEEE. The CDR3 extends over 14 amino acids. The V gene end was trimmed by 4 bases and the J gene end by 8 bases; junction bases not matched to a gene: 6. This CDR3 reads CASSGTGGAFGYTF. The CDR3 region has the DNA TGTGCCAGCAGCGGGACAGGGGGCGCATTCGGCTACACCTTC.

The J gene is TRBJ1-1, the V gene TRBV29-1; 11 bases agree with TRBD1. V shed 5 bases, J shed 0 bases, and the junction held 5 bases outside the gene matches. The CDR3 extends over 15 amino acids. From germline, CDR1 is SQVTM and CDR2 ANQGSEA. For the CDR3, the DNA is TGCAGCGTTAAGGGACAGGGGGGGGTGAACACTGAAGCTTTCTTT. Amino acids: CSVKGQGGVNTEAFF.

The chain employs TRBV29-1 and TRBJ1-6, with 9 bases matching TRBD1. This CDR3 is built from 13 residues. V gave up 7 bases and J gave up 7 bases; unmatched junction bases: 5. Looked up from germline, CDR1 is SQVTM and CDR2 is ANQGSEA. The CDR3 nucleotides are TGCAGCGACAATGGACAGGGGAATTCACCCCTCCACTTT. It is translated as CSDNGQGNSPLHF.

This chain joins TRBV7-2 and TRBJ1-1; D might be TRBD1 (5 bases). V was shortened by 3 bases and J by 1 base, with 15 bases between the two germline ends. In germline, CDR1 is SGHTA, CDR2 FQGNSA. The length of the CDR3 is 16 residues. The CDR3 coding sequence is TGTGCCAGCAGCTTGGGGGGATTAGGCGCGAACACTGAAGCTTTCTTT. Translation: CASSLGGLGANTEAFF.